This T cell receptor beta chain comes out of a study of blood T cell repertoires in COVID-19 (TCRdb year 2020). A note on the overall study: Collaborator samples came from the United States, Italy and Spain and covered acute and convalescent phases of COVID-19. Deeply sampled blood TCRbeta repertoires from subjects exposed to, actively infected with, or recovered from COVID-19 were included in the dataset. Nearly every sample came with metadata listing a de-identified subject ID, COVID-19 status, age in years and sex. Where available, HLA class I and class II types were obtained from metadata supplied by the sample provider rather than from assay-based typing. The repertoires were made available in a free public database intended to serve as a resource for research on the immune response to SARS-CoV-2. The material from the prospective study consisted of cDNA or gDNA derived from T cells, B-cell-depleted T cells, or PBMCs. The samples were drawn from the first 160 participants of the ongoing ImmuneRACE study and from more than 1,000 subjects provided by 6 global collaborators.

Comment on this clone: The clone's antigen remains unknown. Base qualities were left out, and no much larger clone turns up one base away.

The collaborating institutions used their own protocols to collect whole blood in K2EDTA tubes. For TCRbeta analysis, collaborators shipped samples as frozen whole blood, isolated PBMCs, or DNA extracted from either of those sample types. TCRbeta CDR3 regions were amplified from genomic DNA using the immunoSEQ Assay, a bias-controlled multiplex PCR. As for how the authors treated the data: The number of nucleated cells in each sample was estimated from the amplification of reference gene primers within the assay. To quantify the absolute abundance of each unique TCRbeta CDR3 rearrangement, sequence reads were collapsed and filtered. For each sample, productive Simpson clonality was calculated by taking the square root of Simpson's diversity index across productive rearrangements. What TCRdb holds here is the immuneACCESS table cut down to in-frame rearrangements. Part of the clones is not present; checked against another copy, under half of the missing clones reflect an unresolved V gene, and the others are unexplained. V and J calls and clone size follow that table, whereas D and trimming were derived from the DNA. Here the sample has 180,000 or so clones; 86% occur a single time. 0.99% of the sample lies in the top ten.

The paper's findings and limits, for the study overall: How much clinical and demographic metadata was included differed by source and by participant, and the metadata was provided uncurated.

Material for sequencing was peripheral blood. The receptor comes from a man between 18 and 29 years old with acute or convalescent COVID-19.

The CDR3 protein sequence reads: CASSSTGDTEAFF. DNA sequence: TGCGCCAGCAGCTCGACAGGAGACACTGAAGCTTTCTTT. The V and J genes are TRBV5-1 and TRBJ1-1; TRBD1 is a weak D gene call, 6 bases matching. From its cysteine to its phenylalanine, the CDR3 spans 13 amino acids. Just CDR3 DNA is preserved here, 39 bases in frame from base 1. The germline V gene provides CDR1 SGHRS and CDR2 YFSETQ. V and J are truncated by 3 bases and 3 bases respectively, leaving an intervening sequence of 9 bases.